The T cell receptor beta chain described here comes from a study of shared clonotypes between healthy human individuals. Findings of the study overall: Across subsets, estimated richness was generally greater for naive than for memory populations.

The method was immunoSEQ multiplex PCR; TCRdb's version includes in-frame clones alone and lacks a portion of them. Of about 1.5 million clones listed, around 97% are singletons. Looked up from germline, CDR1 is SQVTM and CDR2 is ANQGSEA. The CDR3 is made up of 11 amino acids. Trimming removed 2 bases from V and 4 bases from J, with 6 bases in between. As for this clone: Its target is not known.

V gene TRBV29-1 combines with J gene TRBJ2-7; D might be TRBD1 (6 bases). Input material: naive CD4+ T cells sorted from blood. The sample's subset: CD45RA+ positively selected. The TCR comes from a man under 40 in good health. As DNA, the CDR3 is TGCAGCGTTGAAACAGGGTACGAGCAGTACTTC. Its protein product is CSVETGYEQYF.